The rows below give T cell receptor beta chains drawn from one sample of a study of cytomegalovirus exposure and HLA in healthy donors. The data were produced by immunoSEQ multiplex PCR, yet TCRdb's version contains in-frame clones alone and is incomplete. The specimen's table records 200,000 to 250,000 clones. The sequencing sample was made of PBMCs. Receptors were obtained from a girl under 10 years old in good health and CMV-seropositive. CDR3s include the opening cysteine and the closing phenylalanine or tryptophan. D genes are given only for firm matches.

>TRBJ2-7|TRBV4-2|TRBD2
CASSQDPGLAGATVYEQYF
TGTGCCAGCAGCCAAGACCCCGGGCTAGCGGGAGCAACTGTCTACGAGCAGTACTTC
>TRBJ2-2|TRBV7-2|-
CASSPQPGTGELFF
TGTGCCAGCAGCCCACAGCCTGGCACCGGGGAGCTGTTTTTT
>TRBJ2-2|TRBV5-4|TRBD1
CASSPGQGAIGELFF
TGTGCCAGCAGCCCGGGACAGGGGGCGATCGGGGAGCTGTTTTTT
>TRBJ2-1|TRBV4-2|TRBD2
CASSPSPPGLAVYNEQFF
TGTGCCAGCAGCCCATCACCCCCGGGACTAGCGGTCTACAATGAGCAGTTCTTC
>TRBJ1-4|TRBV5-1|-
CASSLGGQGMEKLFF
TGCGCCAGCAGCTTGGGGGGCCAGGGAATGGAGAAACTGTTTTTT
>TRBJ2-7|TRBV29-1|TRBD2
CSVVGTSGSLYEQYF
TGCAGCGTTGTTGGGACTAGCGGGAGTCTATACGAGCAGTACTTC
>TRBJ2-3|TRBV7-2|-
CASSSLLSADTQYF
TGTGCCAGCAGCTCCCTGTTGAGCGCGGATACGCAGTATTTT
>TRBJ2-7|TRBV11-2|TRBD1
CASSSGTGNYEQYF
TGTGCCAGCAGCTCCGGGACAGGGAACTACGAGCAGTACTTC
>TRBJ2-3|TRBV29-1|TRBD2
CSVERESTDTQYF
TGCAGCGTCGAGCGGGAGAGCACAGATACGCAGTATTTT
>TRBJ1-1|TRBV29-1|-
CSVGGTGDTEAFF
TGCAGCGTTGGAGGGACGGGGGACACTGAAGCTTTCTTT
>TRBJ2-7|TRBV10-1|TRBD2
CASSEREGYEQYF
TGCGCCAGCAGTGAGCGGGAGGGGTACGAGCAGTACTTC
>TRBJ1-3|TRBV5-1|-
CASRLSGGNTIYF
TGCGCCAGCAGGCTGTCCGGGGGAAACACCATATATTTT
>TRBJ2-5|TRBV4-1|TRBD1
CASSPRDDRVYGETQYF
TGCGCCAGCAGCCCTCGAGATGACAGGGTATATGGGGAGACCCAGTACTTC
>TRBJ1-1|TRBV6-5|TRBD1
CATNRGPNTEAFF
TGTGCCACGAATAGGGGGCCGAACACTGAAGCTTTCTTT
>TRBJ2-5|TRBV2|TRBD2
CASGSGGETQYF
TGTGCCAGCGGCAGCGGGGGGGAGACCCAGTACTTC
>TRBJ2-7|TRBV18|-
CASSNRATYEQYF
TGTGCCAGCTCAAACAGGGCTACCTACGAGCAGTACTTC
>TRBJ1-1|TRBV28|-
CASTLGTPKEAFF
TGTGCCAGCACCCTCGGGACACCGAAGGAAGCTTTCTTT
>TRBJ2-1|TRBV29-1|-
CNRDTNEQFF
TGCAACCGGGACACCAATGAGCAGTTCTTC
>TRBJ1-2|TRBV29-1|-
CSVGESRVQGRGYTF
TGCAGCGTTGGCGAGAGCCGGGTCCAAGGTCGGGGCTACACCTTC
>TRBJ2-2|TRBV5-5|-
CASSLGGRNTGELFF
TGTGCCAGCAGCTTGGGGGGGCGGAACACCGGGGAGCTGTTTTTT
>TRBJ2-5|TRBV27|-
CATEQGGETQYF
TGTGCCACCGAACAGGGCGGGGAGACCCAGTACTTC
>TRBJ2-7|TRBV18|-
CASSPPEGRRYEQYF
TGTGCCAGCTCACCACCGGAGGGAAGGCGGTACGAGCAGTACTTC
>TRBJ2-7|TRBV7-9|TRBD1
CASSPLTGKAYEQYF
TGTGCCAGCAGCCCCCTGACAGGGAAGGCTTACGAGCAGTACTTC
>TRBJ1-3|TRBV6-1|TRBD1
CATGQGSGNTIYF
TGTGCCACGGGACAGGGTTCTGGAAACACCATATATTTT
>TRBJ1-5|TRBV19|-
CASADRSNQPQHF
TGTGCCAGTGCCGACAGAAGCAATCAGCCCCAGCATTTT
>TRBJ2-1|TRBV4-1|TRBD1
CASSPDRGNEQFF
TGCGCCAGCAGCCCCGACAGGGGGAATGAGCAGTTCTTC
>TRBJ2-7|TRBV27|-
CASGPPTSYEQYF
TGTGCCAGCGGTCCGCCGACTTCCTACGAGCAGTACTTC
>TRBJ2-5|TRBV5-1|-
CASSVTGTPMETQYF
TGCGCCAGCAGCGTAACCGGGACTCCAATGGAGACCCAGTACTTC
>TRBJ2-7|TRBV5-1|-
CASSLTPDYEQYF
TGCGCCAGCAGCTTGACACCTGACTACGAGCAGTACTTC
>TRBJ2-7|TRBV7-9|-
CASSLGIPGKYEQYF
TGTGCCAGCAGCTTAGGAATCCCAGGAAAGTACGAGCAGTACTTC
>TRBJ2-3|TRBV28|TRBD2
CASSSAGVSTDTQYF
TGTGCCAGCAGTTCAGCGGGGGTTAGCACAGATACGCAGTATTTT
>TRBJ2-1|TRBV29-1|TRBD2
CSVAGLGYNEQFF
TGCAGCGTAGCGGGACTAGGCTACAATGAGCAGTTCTTC
>TRBJ2-3|TRBV6-5|TRBD2
CASSRGLAGTDTQYF
TGTGCCAGCAGCCGAGGACTAGCGGGCACAGATACGCAGTATTTT
>TRBJ1-2|TRBV27|-
CASSFTGTPGGGYTF
TGTGCCAGCAGTTTCACTGGGACACCTGGTGGAGGCTACACCTTC
>TRBJ1-1|TRBV10-2|-
CASSVQGLNTEAFF
TGCGCCAGCAGTGTCCAGGGGTTGAACACTGAAGCTTTCTTT
>TRBJ1-2|TRBV4-1|TRBD1
CASSRNRGQFGYTF
TGCGCCAGCAGCCGGAACAGGGGGCAGTTTGGCTACACCTTC
>TRBJ2-7|TRBV13|-
CASSQTAMSSYEQYF
TGTGCCAGCAGCCAGACAGCGATGAGCTCCTACGAGCAGTACTTC
>TRBJ1-1|TRBV11-3|-
CASSTAGPNTEAFF
TGTGCCAGCAGCACTGCAGGGCCGAACACTGAAGCTTTCTTT
>TRBJ2-5|TRBV28|TRBD2
CASSFPGTSGQETQYF
TGTGCCAGCAGTTTTCCGGGGACTAGCGGCCAAGAGACCCAGTACTTC
>TRBJ1-6|TRBV4-1|-
CASSQEGTANSPLHF
TGCGCCAGCAGCCAAGAAGGAACAGCAAATTCACCCCTCCACTTT
>TRBJ2-4|TRBV15|TRBD1
CATSPTGPVAKNIQYF
TGTGCCACCAGCCCGACAGGGCCTGTGGCCAAAAACATTCAGTACTTC
>TRBJ2-1|TRBV19|TRBD2
CASSLRTSGTYNEQFF
TGTGCCAGTAGTCTCAGGACTAGCGGGACCTACAATGAGCAGTTCTTC
>TRBJ2-5|TRBV7-3|-
CASSLQSWETQYF
TGTGCCAGCAGCTTACAGTCCTGGGAGACCCAGTACTTC
>TRBJ2-3|TRBV21-1|-
CASSKVAGGTDTQYF
-
>TRBJ2-1|TRBV10-3|TRBD2
CAITQTGTSGRSEQFF
TGTGCCATCACCCAGACCGGGACTAGCGGGAGGAGTGAGCAGTTCTTC
>TRBJ2-6|TRBV10-1|-
CASSEGGSGANVLTF
TGCGCCAGCAGTGAAGGAGGGTCTGGGGCCAACGTCCTGACTTTC
>TRBJ2-1|TRBV19|-
CASRFGGANEQFF
TGTGCCAGCAGGTTTGGTGGGGCCAATGAGCAGTTCTTC
>TRBJ1-2|TRBV15|-
CATSRDGHYYTF
TGTGCCACCAGCAGGGATGGACATTACTACACCTTC
>TRBJ2-1|TRBV5-4|TRBD2
CASSTQRDASYNEQFF
TGTGCCAGCAGCACTCAGCGGGATGCGTCCTACAATGAGCAGTTCTTC
>TRBJ1-4|TRBV5-4|-
CASSLAGQGNEKLFF
TGTGCCAGCAGCTTGGCCGGCCAGGGTAATGAAAAACTGTTTTTT
>TRBJ2-7|TRBV5-6|-
CASSLGPGIEQYF
TGTGCCAGCAGCTTGGGCCCGGGGATAGAGCAGTACTTC
>TRBJ2-7|TRBV5-1|-
CASSQTSRVGVYEQYF
TGCGCCAGCAGCCAGACCTCTAGGGTGGGAGTTTACGAGCAGTACTTC
>TRBJ2-2|TRBV5-4|-
CASSPTTVNTGELFF
TGTGCCAGCAGCCCGACGACAGTGAACACCGGGGAGCTGTTTTTT
>TRBJ2-5|TRBV11-2|TRBD1
CASSPTETGQGQETQYF
TGTGCCAGCAGCCCGACTGAAACGGGACAGGGACAAGAGACCCAGTACTTC
>TRBJ2-1|TRBV7-9|-
CASSPVSAGSSYNEQFF
TGTGCCAGCAGCCCGGTTTCCGCGGGCAGCTCCTACAATGAGCAGTTCTTC